The present T cell receptor beta chain was sequenced within a study of blood T cell repertoires in COVID-19. Study-wide background: The United States, Italy and Spain supplied acute and convalescent COVID-19 samples. From T cells, B-cell-depleted T cells, or PBMCs came the material, which was cDNA or gDNA.

Germline CDR1 and CDR2: SGHRS and YFSETQ. V was cut by 0 bases and J by 6 bases, with 4 bases left in between. The CDR3 contains 12 residues. Per the original methods: Reference gene primer amplification yielded estimated nucleated cell counts. TCRdb keeps only in-frame clones here, not all; method: immunoSEQ multiplex PCR. Clone size and the V and J calls come from that table; the DNA yielded D and trimming. The sample includes fewer than 350,000 clones, roughly 86% of them seen just once. The rearrangement joins TRBV5-1 to TRBJ2-1; D gene unclear. The sequenced sample was peripheral blood. The origin of this receptor is a woman in her fifties or sixties who had recovered from COVID-19. CDR3 in DNA: TGCGCCAGCAGCTTGGACAGCAATGAGCAGTTCTTC. Its translation: CASSLDSNEQFF.